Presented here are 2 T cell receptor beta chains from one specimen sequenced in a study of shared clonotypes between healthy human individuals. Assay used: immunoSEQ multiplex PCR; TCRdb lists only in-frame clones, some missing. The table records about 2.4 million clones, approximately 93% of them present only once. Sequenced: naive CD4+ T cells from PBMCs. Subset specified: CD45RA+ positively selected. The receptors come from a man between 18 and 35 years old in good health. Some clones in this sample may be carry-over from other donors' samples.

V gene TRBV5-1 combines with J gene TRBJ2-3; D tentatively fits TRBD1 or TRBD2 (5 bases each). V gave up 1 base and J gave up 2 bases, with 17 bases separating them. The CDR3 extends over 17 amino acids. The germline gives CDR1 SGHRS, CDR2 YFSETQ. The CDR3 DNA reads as TGCGCCAGCAGCTTGTTTACACCGGGACGGACCACAGATACGCAGTATTTT. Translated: CASSLFTPGRTTDTQYF. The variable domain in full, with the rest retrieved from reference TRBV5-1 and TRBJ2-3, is KAGVTQTPRYLIKTRGQQVTLSCSPISGHRSVSWYQQTPGQGLQFLFEYFSETQRNKGNFPGRFSGRQFSNSRSEMNVSTLELGDSALYLCASSLFTPGRTTDTQYFGPGTRLTVL.

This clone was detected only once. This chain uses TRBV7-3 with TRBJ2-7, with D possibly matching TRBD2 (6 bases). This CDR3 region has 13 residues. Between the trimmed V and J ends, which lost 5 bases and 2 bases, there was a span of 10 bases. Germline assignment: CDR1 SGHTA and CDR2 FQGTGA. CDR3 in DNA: TGTGCCAGCAGCCAGGGACTTACCTACGAGCAGTACTTC. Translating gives CASSQGLTYEQYF.